This T cell receptor (beta chain) was identified during a study of a mutant IDH1 vaccine in newly diagnosed glioma. Study-wide points: Any relationship between pseudoprogression and changes in top peripheral T cell clonotypes seemed absent. Vaccine-induced immune responses occurred in 90% to 95% of patients.

Here immunoSEQ multiplex PCR was the method, and the copy in TCRdb shows in-frame clones only, minus some. The sample carries tens of thousands of clones, roughly nine tenths recorded once. About this clone: Its antigen is unidentified.

Between the trimmed V and J ends, which lost 4 bases and 6 bases, there was a span of 11 bases. CDR1 SGDLS and CDR2 YYNGEE come from the germline V gene. The CDR3 is 13 residues long. Time point: baseline, week 1 (first vaccination visit). Noted treatment: pre-vaccination baseline after standard-of-care therapy. The sequence derives from a woman between 40 and 50 years old with glioma. The chain has TRBV9 and TRBJ2-1, with D tentatively TRBD2 (5 bases). This specimen was PBMCs, taken from a glioma patient treated with radiotherapy, temozolomide or both. For the CDR3, the DNA is TGTGCCAGCAGCCCCCGGACTTCCAATGAGCAGTTCTTC. This codes for CASSPRTSNEQFF.